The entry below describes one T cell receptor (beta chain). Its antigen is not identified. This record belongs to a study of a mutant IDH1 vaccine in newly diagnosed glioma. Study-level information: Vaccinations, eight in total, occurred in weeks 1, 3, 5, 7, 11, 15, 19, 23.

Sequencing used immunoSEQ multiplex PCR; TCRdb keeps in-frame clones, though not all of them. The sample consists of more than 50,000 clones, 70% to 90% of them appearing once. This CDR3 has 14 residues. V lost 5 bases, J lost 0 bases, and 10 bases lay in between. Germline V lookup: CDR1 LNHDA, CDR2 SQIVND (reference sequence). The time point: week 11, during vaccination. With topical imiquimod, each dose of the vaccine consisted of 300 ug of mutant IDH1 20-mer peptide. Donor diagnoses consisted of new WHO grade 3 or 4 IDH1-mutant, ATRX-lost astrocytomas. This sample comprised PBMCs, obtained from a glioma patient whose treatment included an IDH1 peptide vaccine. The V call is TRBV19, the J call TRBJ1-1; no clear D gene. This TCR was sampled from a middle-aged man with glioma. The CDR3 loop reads CASSEQSLNTEAFF. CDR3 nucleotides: TGTGCCAGTAGTGAACAGAGTCTGAACACTGAAGCTTTCTTT.